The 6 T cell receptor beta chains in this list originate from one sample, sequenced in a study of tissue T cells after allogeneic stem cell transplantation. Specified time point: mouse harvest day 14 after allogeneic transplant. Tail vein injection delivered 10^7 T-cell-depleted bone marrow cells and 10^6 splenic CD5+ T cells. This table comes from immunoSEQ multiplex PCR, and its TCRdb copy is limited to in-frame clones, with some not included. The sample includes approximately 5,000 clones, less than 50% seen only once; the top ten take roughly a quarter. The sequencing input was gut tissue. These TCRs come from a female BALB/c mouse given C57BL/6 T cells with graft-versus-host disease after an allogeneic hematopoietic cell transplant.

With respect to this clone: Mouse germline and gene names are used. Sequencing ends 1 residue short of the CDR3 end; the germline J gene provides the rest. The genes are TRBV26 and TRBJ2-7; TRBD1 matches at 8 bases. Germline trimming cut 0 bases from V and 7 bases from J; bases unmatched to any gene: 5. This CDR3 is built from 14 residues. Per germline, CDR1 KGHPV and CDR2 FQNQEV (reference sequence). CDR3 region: CASSLSQGAGEQYF. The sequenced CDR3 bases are TGTGCCAGCAGTCTGTCCCAGGGGGCAGGGGAACAGTAC.

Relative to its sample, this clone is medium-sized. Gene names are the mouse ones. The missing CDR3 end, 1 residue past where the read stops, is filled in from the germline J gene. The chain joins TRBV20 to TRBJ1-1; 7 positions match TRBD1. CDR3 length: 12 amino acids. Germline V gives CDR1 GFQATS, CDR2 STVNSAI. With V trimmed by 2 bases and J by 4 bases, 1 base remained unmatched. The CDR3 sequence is CGARWDSTEVFF. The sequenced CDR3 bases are TGTGGTGCTAGGTGGGACAGCACAGAAGTCTTC.

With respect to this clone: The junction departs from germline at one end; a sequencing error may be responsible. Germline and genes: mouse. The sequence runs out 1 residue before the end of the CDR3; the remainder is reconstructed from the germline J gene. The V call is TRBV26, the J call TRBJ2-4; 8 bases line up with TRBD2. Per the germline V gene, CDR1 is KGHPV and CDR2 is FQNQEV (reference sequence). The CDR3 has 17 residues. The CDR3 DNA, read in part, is TGTGTCAGCAGTCTGTCGTGGCTGGGGGGATTTCAAAACACCTTGTAC. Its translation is CVSSLSWLGGFQNTLY. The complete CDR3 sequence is CVSSLSWLGGFQNTLYF.

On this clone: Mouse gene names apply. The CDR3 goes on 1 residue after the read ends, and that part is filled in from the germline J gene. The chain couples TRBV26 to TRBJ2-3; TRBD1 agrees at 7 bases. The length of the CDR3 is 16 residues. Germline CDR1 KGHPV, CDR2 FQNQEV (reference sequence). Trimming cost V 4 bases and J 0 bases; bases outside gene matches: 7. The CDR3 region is CASSHPGTASAETLYF. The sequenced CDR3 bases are TGTGCCAGCAGTCACCCCGGGACAGCTAGTGCAGAAACGCTGTAT. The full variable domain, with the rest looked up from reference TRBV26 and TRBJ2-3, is NSKVIQTPRYLVKGQGQKAKMRCIPEKGHPVVFWYQQNKNNEFKFLINFQNQEVLQQIDMTEKRFSAECPSNSPCSLEIQSSEAGDSALYLCASSHPGTASAETLYFGSGTRLTVL.

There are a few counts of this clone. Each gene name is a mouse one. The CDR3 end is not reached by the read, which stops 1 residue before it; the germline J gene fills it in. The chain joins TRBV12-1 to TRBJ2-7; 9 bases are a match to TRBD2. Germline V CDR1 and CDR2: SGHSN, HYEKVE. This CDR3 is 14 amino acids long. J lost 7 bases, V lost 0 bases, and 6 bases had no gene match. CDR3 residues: CASSLDGGAREQYF. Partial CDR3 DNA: TGTGCCAGCTCTCTCGATGGGGGGGCGCGAGAACAGTAC. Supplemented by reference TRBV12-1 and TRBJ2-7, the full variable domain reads DSGVVQSPRHIIKEKGGRSVLTCIPISGHSNVVWYQQTLGKELKFLIQHYEKVERDKGFLPSRFSVQQFDDYHSEMNMSALELEDSAMYFCASSLDGGAREQYFGPGTRLTVL.

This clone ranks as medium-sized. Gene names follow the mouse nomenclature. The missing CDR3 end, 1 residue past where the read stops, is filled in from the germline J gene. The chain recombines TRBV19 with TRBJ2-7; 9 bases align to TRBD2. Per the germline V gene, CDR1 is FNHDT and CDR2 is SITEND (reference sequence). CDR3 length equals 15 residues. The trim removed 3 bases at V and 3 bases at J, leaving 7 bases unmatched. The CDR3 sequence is CASSSPRLGVYEQYF. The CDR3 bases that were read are TGTGCCAGCAGTAGCCCTAGACTGGGGGTCTATGAACAGTAC.